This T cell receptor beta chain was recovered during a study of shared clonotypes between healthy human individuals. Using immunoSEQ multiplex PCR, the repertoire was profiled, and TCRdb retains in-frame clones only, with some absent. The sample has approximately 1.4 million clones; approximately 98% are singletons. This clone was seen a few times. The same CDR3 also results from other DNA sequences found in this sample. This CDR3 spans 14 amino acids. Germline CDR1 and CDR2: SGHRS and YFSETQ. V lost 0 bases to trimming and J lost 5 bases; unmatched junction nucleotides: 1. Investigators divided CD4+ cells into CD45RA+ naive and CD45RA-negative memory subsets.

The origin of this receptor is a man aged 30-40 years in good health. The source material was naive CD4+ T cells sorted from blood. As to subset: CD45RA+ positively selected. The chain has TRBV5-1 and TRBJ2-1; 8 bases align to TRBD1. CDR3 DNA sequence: TGCGCCAGCAGCTTGGGGACAGGGAACAATGAGCAGTTCTTC. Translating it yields CASSLGTGNNEQFF. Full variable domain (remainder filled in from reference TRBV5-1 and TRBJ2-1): KAGVTQTPRYLIKTRGQQVTLSCSPISGHRSVSWYQQTPGQGLQFLFEYFSETQRNKGNFPGRFSGRQFSNSRSEMNVSTLELGDSALYLCASSLGTGNNEQFFGPGTRLTVL.